This TCR beta chain emerged from a study of cytomegalovirus exposure and HLA in healthy donors. About the study: From 150 million to 200 million T cells, an earlier analysis saw some 120 million unique TCR beta sequences.

The PCR was carried out with 60 Vbeta primers and 13 Jbeta primers. Sequencing was performed with immunoSEQ multiplex PCR; in TCRdb, only in-frame clones are kept and a portion is missing. The table has 130,000 or so clones, roughly 80% seen once. Germline CDR1 is SGHRS and CDR2 is YFSETQ. The CDR3 runs to 17 residues. V dropped 0 bases and J dropped 4; count of bases not matched to a gene: 12. The specimen was PBMCs. V usage is TRBV5-1 and J usage is TRBJ1-1; 7 bases are a match to TRBD1. The TCR comes from a man in his forties in good health and CMV-seronegative. The CDR3 region is CASSLAFRGLGGTEAFF. CDR3 bases: TGCGCCAGCAGCTTGGCTTTCAGGGGGTTGGGTGGCACTGAAGCTTTCTTT.